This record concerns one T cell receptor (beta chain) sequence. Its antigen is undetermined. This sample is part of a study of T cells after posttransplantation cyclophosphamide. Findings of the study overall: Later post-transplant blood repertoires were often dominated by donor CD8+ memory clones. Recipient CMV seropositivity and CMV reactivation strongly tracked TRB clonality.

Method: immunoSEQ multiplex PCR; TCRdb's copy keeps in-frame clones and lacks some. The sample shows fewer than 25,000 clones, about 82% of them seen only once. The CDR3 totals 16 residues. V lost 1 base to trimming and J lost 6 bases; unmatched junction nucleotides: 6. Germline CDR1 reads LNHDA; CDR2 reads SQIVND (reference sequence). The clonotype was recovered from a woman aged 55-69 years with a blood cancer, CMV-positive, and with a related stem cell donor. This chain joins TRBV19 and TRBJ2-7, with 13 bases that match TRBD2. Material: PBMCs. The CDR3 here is CASSIVGGLAGTEQYF. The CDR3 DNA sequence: TGTGCCAGTAGTATAGTAGGGGGACTAGCGGGAACCGAGCAGTACTTC.